The 24 T cell receptor beta chains below were found in one sample sequenced in a study of cytomegalovirus exposure and HLA in healthy donors. It was with 60 Vbeta and 13 Jbeta primers that the PCR ran. The repertoire was sequenced with immunoSEQ multiplex PCR; TCRdb's copy has only in-frame clones and lacks some. The sample consists of approximately 150,000 clones, roughly 80% of them appearing once. Sequenced: PBMCs. Source of these receptors: a man aged 40-50 years in good health and CMV-seropositive.

This chain connects TRBV28 to TRBJ1-6, with D tentatively TRBD1 (6 bases). The CDR3 is 20 amino acids. Trimming took off 2 bases at V and 0 bases at J, with 20 bases between the two ends. Germline-derived CDR1 and CDR2 are MDHEN and SYDVKM. CDR3 loop: CASSLDSGTPRSSYNSPLHF. For the CDR3, the DNA is TGTGCCAGCAGTTTAGACTCCGGGACACCTCGGAGCTCCTATAATTCACCCCTCCACTTT.

In the case of this clone: At the DNA level, this CDR3 is encoded by other sequences in the same sample as well. V usage is TRBV7-9 and J usage is TRBJ2-1; a possible D gene is TRBD2 (5 bases). Germline lookup yields CDR1 SEHNR and CDR2 FQNEAQ (reference sequence). This CDR3 spans 14 amino acids. Trimming removed 0 bases from V and 7 bases from J, with 10 bases in between. The CDR3 DNA reads as TGTGCCAGCAGCTTAGCGGGAGCTCGGAATGAGCAGTTCTTC. Translated, it gives CASSLAGARNEQFF.

This chain joins TRBV11-2 and TRBJ2-7, with D maybe TRBD2 (6 bases). The CDR3 is made up of 15 amino acids. The V end was cut by 5 bases, the J end by 3 bases, with 17 bases between. CDR1 is SGHAT, CDR2 FQNNGV, per germline. CDR3 residues: CASSLGGSKLYEQYF. CDR3 DNA: TGTGCCAGCAGCCTGGGGGGTTCAAAACTCTACGAGCAGTACTTC.

Comment on this clone: This sample includes further DNA sequences coding for the same CDR3. The genes are TRBV7-2 and TRBJ2-5; the match to TRBD2 covers 14 bases. Germline-derived CDR1 and CDR2 are SGHTA and FQGNSA. The CDR3 is 15 amino acids. V shed 1 base, J shed 9 bases, and the junction held 4 bases outside the gene matches. The CDR3 loop reads CASSLEGLAGVAQYF. For the CDR3, the DNA is TGTGCCAGCAGCTTAGAGGGACTAGCGGGAGTGGCCCAGTACTTC.

The V gene is TRBV4-3, the J gene TRBJ2-1; 11 bases are a match to TRBD2. Germline loops: CDR1 LGHNA, CDR2 YSLEER. The length of the CDR3 is 17 residues. The V segment lost 5 bases and the J segment 7 bases; nucleotides outside the gene matches: 13. The CDR3: CASSRLAGSELENEQFF. In nucleotides, the CDR3 is TGCGCCAGCAGCAGACTAGCGGGATCTGAACTAGAAAATGAGCAGTTCTTC.

This clone was seen more than once but under ten times. The rearrangement joins TRBV4-1 to TRBJ2-5; 7 bases line up with TRBD2. V was clipped by 4 bases and J by 4 bases; unmatched bases: 3. Germline loops: CDR1 MGHRA, CDR2 YSYEKL. The CDR3 is made up of 13 amino acids. The CDR3 spells CASSPQRGETQYF. CDR3 DNA sequence: TGCGCCAGCAGCCCGCAGCGGGGAGAGACCCAGTACTTC.

The sample holds one count of this clone. The chain uses TRBV14 and TRBJ2-5; 9 nucleotides agree with TRBD2. TRBJ2-7 explains the end of the DNA better; the J call may be wrong. This CDR3 spans 15 amino acids. The germline CDR1 and CDR2 sequences are SGHDN and FVKESK. In DNA, the CDR3 is TGTGCCAGCAGCTTCCATAGCGGGGGCTCCTACGAGCAGTACTTC. Translated, it gives CASSFHSGGSYEQYF.

The chain joins TRBV6-5 to TRBJ1-2; D gene ambiguous. Germline lookup yields CDR1 MNHEY and CDR2 SVGAGI. The CDR3 runs to 13 residues. V was trimmed by 6 bases and J by 3 bases, leaving 11 bases between them. The CDR3 spells CASSPTVYYGYTF. The CDR3 bases are TGTGCCAGCAGCCCCACAGTGTACTATGGCTACACCTTC.

The CDR3 region is CASSPGTGPYEQYF. The DNA of the CDR3 is TGTGCCAGTAGTCCAGGGACAGGCCCCTACGAGCAGTACTTC. J is TRBJ2-7 and V is TRBV19, with 8 bases identical to TRBD1. The CDR3 has 14 residues. The V segment lost 5 bases and the J segment 2 bases; nucleotides outside the gene matches: 5. Germline V lookup: CDR1 LNHDA, CDR2 SQIVND (reference sequence).

The rearrangement joins TRBV27 to TRBJ2-3, with 7 bases identical to TRBD2. CDR3 length equals 18 residues. V was clipped by 4 bases and J by 0 bases; unmatched bases: 13. Germline CDR1 and CDR2: MNHEY and SMNVEV (reference sequence). The DNA for the CDR3 is TGTGCCAGCAGTTCCCCCCGGCAGGGAGGGGTAAGCACAGATACGCAGTATTTT. Protein product: CASSSPRQGGVSTDTQYF.

This sequence joins TRBV11-3 and TRBJ2-4, with D perhaps matching TRBD1 (6 bases). Trimming took 4 bases from V and 14 from J, leaving 15 bases between them. The CDR3 runs 12 residues. Germline V gene data show CDR1 as SGHNT and CDR2 as YENEEA. CDR3 nucleotide sequence: TGTGCCAGCAGCTCCAGGGGACCGCGGGAGTACTTC. Translated, it gives CASSSRGPREYF.

The chain joins TRBV5-1 to TRBJ2-7; possibly TRBD2 for D (6 bases). This CDR3 has 19 residues. Germline values: CDR1 SGHRS, CDR2 YFSETQ. The V gene lost 8 bases and the J gene lost 1 base, with 31 bases spanning the gap. Here the CDR3 reads CARTGESLRRLETSYEQYF. The CDR3 nucleotides are TGCGCCAGGACGGGAGAGTCCCTTCGGAGACTAGAAACTTCCTACGAGCAGTACTTC.

The chain combines TRBV6-6 with TRBJ2-6, with a tentative D call TRBD1 (5 bases). V shed 6 bases and J shed 0 bases, with 9 bases lying between them. The CDR3 is 15 residues long. Germline V gene sequence: CDR1 MNHNY, CDR2 SVGAGI (reference sequence). This CDR3 reads CASSLTGSGANVLTF. CDR3 DNA: TGTGCCAGCAGCCTAACAGGCTCTGGGGCCAACGTCCTGACTTTC.

The chain links TRBV5-1 to TRBJ2-2, with D possibly being TRBD2 (6 bases). Trimming took off 1 base at V and 3 bases at J, with 10 bases between the two ends. The CDR3 is made up of 15 amino acids. Germline V lookup: CDR1 SGHRS, CDR2 YFSETQ. The CDR3 nucleotides read TGCGCCAGCAGCTTGCCCGGCGGGGACACCGGGGAGCTGTTTTTT. It yields the protein CASSLPGGDTGELFF.

This chain connects TRBV14 to TRBJ2-7, with D perhaps TRBD1 (6 bases). V was shortened by 6 bases and J by 0 bases, with 15 bases between the two germline ends. CDR3 length: 15 residues. Germline loops: CDR1 SGHDN, CDR2 FVKESK. CDR3 loop: CASSFFQGYSYEQYF. CDR3 bases: TGTGCCAGCAGTTTCTTCCAGGGGTACTCCTACGAGCAGTACTTC.

The chain uses TRBV7-2 and TRBJ2-1; TRBD2 aligns across 7 bases. Germline CDR1 reads SGHTA; CDR2 reads FQGNSA. The CDR3 is 16 residues long. V lost 5 bases and J lost 5; bases outside the gene matches: 12. The chain's CDR3 is CASSARLAPVDNEQFF. The CDR3 bases are TGTGCCAGCAGCGCCAGACTAGCCCCGGTGGACAATGAGCAGTTCTTC.

This clone came up once. This rearrangement joins TRBV5-8 to TRBJ1-5; D remains ambiguous. The length of the CDR3 is 16 residues. V lost 2 bases, J lost 1 base, and 13 bases lay in between. Germline lookup yields CDR1 SGHTS and CDR2 YDEGEE. CDR3 in amino acids: CASSFLTSRSNQPQHF. The CDR3 region has the DNA TGTGCCAGCAGCTTCTTAACCAGTCGAAGCAATCAGCCCCAGCATTTT. The variable domain in full, completed from reference TRBV5-8 and TRBJ1-5, reads EAGVTQSPTHLIKTRGQQATLRCSPISGHTSVYWYQQALGLGLQFLLWYDEGEERNRGNFPPRFSGRQFPNYSSELNVNALELEDSALYLCASSFLTSRSNQPQHFGDGTRLSIL.

This chain connects TRBV9 to TRBJ2-3; D is perhaps TRBD2 (5 bases). The V end was cut by 2 bases, the J end by 2 bases, with 9 bases between. Germline V lookup: CDR1 SGDLS, CDR2 YYNGEE. This CDR3 has 14 residues. CDR3 coding DNA: TGTGCCAGCAGCGTTGAGCGGTCCACAGATACGCAGTATTTT. Its translation is CASSVERSTDTQYF.

This clone occurred once. The rearrangement links TRBV5-1 to TRBJ2-2, with 8 bases lining up with TRBD1. V lost 0 bases to trimming and J lost 4 bases; unmatched junction nucleotides: 11. CDR3 size: 18 residues. The V gene's germline CDR1 is SGHRS and CDR2 YFSETQ. CDR3 amino acids: CASSLEVARGQRTGELFF. CDR3 bases: TGCGCCAGCAGCTTGGAAGTAGCCAGGGGGCAGCGCACCGGGGAGCTGTTTTTT.

The rearrangement joins TRBV12-5 to TRBJ1-2; D is possibly TRBD1 (5 bases). Germline assignment: CDR1 LGHNT and CDR2 FRNRAP. The CDR3 loop spans 13 amino acids. The V end was cut by 6 bases, the J end by 3 bases, with 11 bases between. CDR3 DNA: TGTGCTAGTGGCGTCGACAGTTACTATGGCTACACCTTC. Encoded protein: CASGVDSYYGYTF.

This rearrangement joins TRBV2 to TRBJ1-1, with D possibly TRBD1 on 5 matching bases. Looked up from germline, CDR1 is SNHLY and CDR2 is FYNNEI. V gave up 4 bases and J gave up 1 base, with 10 bases separating them. This CDR3 region has 14 residues. The CDR3 coding sequence is TGTGCCAGCAGTGGGGAGGGACGGAACACTGAAGCTTTCTTT. As protein: CASSGEGRNTEAFF.

This sequence joins TRBV7-6 and TRBJ2-1, with D possibly TRBD1 on 6 matching bases. This CDR3 has 16 amino acids. V was cut by 2 bases and J by 4 bases, with 15 bases left in between. Looked up from germline, CDR1 is SGHVS and CDR2 is FNYEAQ. Here the CDR3 DNA reads TGTGCCAGCAGCTTAATCACGGCAGGGGATTACAATGAGCAGTTCTTC. Protein sequence: CASSLITAGDYNEQFF.

The rearrangement uses TRBV7-6 and TRBJ2-7; 10 positions match TRBD1. CDR1 and CDR2 (germline): SGHVS, FNYEAQ. J lost 5 bases, V lost 0 bases, and 7 bases had no gene match. The CDR3 is made up of 16 amino acids. The CDR3 region has the DNA TGTGCCAGCAGCTTAGCGACAGGGGGCGCTCGAAACGAGCAGTACTTC. Its protein is CASSLATGGARNEQYF. Together with reference TRBV7-6 and TRBJ2-7, the CDR3 gives the full variable domain: GAGVSQSPRYKVTKRGQDVALRCDPISGHVSLYWYRQALGQGPEFLTYFNYEAQQDKSGLPNDRFSAERPEGSISTLTIQRTEQRDSAMYRCASSLATGGARNEQYFGPGTRLTVT.

Worth noting for this clone: Its ends do not fully match the called genes, so a read error is possible. This chain links TRBV27 with TRBJ2-2, with a weak D call TRBD2 (6 bases). The CDR3 loop spans 15 amino acids. Germline CDR1 MNHEY, CDR2 SMNVEV (reference sequence). The CDR3 reads CASTPRMGTGGKLFF. The DNA for the CDR3 is TGTGCCAGCACCCCCCGGATGGGGACGGGCGGGAAGCTGTTTTTT.